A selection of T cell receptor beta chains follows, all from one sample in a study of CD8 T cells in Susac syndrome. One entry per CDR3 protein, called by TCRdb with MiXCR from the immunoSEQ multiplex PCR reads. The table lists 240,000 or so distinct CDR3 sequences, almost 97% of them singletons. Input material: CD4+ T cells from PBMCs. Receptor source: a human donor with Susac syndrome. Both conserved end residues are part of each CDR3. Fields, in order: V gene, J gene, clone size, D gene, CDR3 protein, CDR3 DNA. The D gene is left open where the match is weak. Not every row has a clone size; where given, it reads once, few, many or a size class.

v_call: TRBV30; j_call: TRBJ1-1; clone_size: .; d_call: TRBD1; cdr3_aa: CAWSPRGGQRNTEAFF; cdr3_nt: TGTGCCTGGAGTCCCCGGGGGGGACAGAGAAACACTGAAGCTTTCTTT
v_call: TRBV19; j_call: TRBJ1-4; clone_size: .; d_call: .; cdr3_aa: CASRPTRENEKLFF; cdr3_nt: TGTGCCAGTAGACCGACACGGGAAAATGAAAAACTGTTTTTT
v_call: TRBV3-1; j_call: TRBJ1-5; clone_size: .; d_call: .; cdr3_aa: CASSQGTQPQHF; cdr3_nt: TGTGCCAGCAGCCAAGGGACCCAGCCCCAGCATTTT
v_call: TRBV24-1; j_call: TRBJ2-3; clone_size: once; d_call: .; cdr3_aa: CATSEFGLDTQYF; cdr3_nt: TGTGCCACCAGTGAATTCGGACTCGATACGCAGTATTTT
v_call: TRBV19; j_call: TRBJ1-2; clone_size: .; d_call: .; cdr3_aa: CASWTAYGYTF; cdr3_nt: TGTGCCAGCTGGACAGCATATGGCTACACCTTC
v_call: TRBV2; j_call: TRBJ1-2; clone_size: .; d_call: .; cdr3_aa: CASSSGYTF; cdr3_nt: TGTGCCAGCAGTAGTGGCTACACCTTC
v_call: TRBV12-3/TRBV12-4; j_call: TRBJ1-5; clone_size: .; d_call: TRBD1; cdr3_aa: CASSYDRGGQPQHF; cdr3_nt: TGTGCCAGCAGCTACGACAGGGGGGGACAGCCCCAGCATTTT
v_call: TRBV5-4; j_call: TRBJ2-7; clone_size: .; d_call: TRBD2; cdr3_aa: CASSFGTSGSLGEQYF; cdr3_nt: TGTGCCAGCAGCTTCGGGACTAGCGGGAGCTTGGGCGAGCAGTACTTC
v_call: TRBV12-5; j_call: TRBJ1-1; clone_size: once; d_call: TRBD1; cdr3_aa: CASGLLQGEGSTEAFF; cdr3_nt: TGTGCTAGTGGTTTGTTGCAGGGGGAAGGTAGCACTGAAGCTTTCTTT
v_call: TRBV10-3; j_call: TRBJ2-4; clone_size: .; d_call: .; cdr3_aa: CAISEVGSRSPKNIQYF; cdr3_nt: TGTGCCATCAGTGAGGTTGGCAGCCGAAGCCCGAAAAACATTCAGTACTTC
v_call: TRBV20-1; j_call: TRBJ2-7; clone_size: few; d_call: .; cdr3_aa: CSGANSYEQYF; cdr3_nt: TGCAGTGGGGCTAACTCCTACGAGCAGTACTTC
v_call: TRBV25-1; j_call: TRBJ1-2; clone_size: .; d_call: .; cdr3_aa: CASSENGWGTYGYTF; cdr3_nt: TGTGCCAGCAGTGAAAATGGTTGGGGTACCTATGGCTACACCTTC
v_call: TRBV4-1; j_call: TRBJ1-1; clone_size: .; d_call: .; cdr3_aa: CASSHPTGKGFYTEAFF; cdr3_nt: TGCGCCAGCAGCCATCCTACAGGGAAAGGATTTTACACTGAAGCTTTCTTT
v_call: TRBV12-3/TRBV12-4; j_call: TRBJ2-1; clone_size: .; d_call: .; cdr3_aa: CASSLLLPGNNEQFF; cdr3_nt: TGTGCCAGCAGCCTACTTTTGCCCGGGAACAATGAGCAGTTCTTC
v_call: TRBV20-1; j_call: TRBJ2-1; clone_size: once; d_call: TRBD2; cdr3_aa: CSASFLAGGDKAEQFF; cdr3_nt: TGCAGTGCTAGTTTCCTAGCGGGAGGGGATAAGGCTGAGCAGTTCTTC
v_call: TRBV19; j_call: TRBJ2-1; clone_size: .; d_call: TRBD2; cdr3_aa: CASSTPLRRGKTSGRAYNEQFF; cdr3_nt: TGTGCCAGTAGTACCCCGCTTCGGCGGGGGAAAACTAGCGGGAGGGCCTACAATGAGCAGTTCTTC
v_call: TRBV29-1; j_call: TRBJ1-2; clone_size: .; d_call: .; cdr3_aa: CSVDRTTVNYGYTF; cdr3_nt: TGCAGCGTTGATCGGACAACAGTAAACTATGGCTACACCTTC
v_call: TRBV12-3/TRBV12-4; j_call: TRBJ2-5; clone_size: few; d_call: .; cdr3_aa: CASSLTETQYF; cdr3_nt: TGTGCCAGCAGTTTAACTGAGACCCAGTACTTC
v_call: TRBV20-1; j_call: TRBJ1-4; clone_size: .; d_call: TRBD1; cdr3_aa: CSAPNTGGNNEKLFF; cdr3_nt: TGCAGTGCTCCAAACACAGGGGGAAATAATGAAAAACTGTTTTTT